The clone carrying this TCR beta chain occurred a few times. This record comes from a study of T cells in Graves' hyperthyroidism and ophthalmopathy. RNA transcripts were the template for amplifying TCR beta CDR3 regions. The primer set for the first-round RT-PCR of the TCR CDR3 was HTBI. Via MiXCR, TCRdb re-called the multiplex PCR reads, giving one row per CDR3 protein. The data contain 300,000 to 450,000 distinct CDR3 sequences, 20% to 25% of them singletons. A patient was excluded if there was uncontrolled infection, other autoimmune disease, pregnancy or lactation. The CDR3 runs to 13 residues. Germline CDR1 SGHRS, CDR2 YFSETQ. The trim removed 4 bases at V and 6 bases at J, leaving 3 bases unmatched.

The sequence was collected from a man between 50 and 59 years old with Graves' hyperthyroidism. The chain employs TRBV5-1 and TRBJ2-2; 7 positions agree with TRBD1. The specimen sequenced was blood. CDR3 sequence: CASSTGEAGELFF. The CDR3 coding sequence is TGCGCCAGCAGCACAGGGGAAGCCGGGGAGCTGTTTTTT.